Listed here is a single TCR beta chain. Its cognate antigen is unknown. TCRdb analysed the RT-PCR reads with MiXCR anew, one entry per CDR3 protein. The sample holds 860,000 or so distinct CDR3 sequences, 21% seen once. These data are taken from a study of response to subunit inactivated influenza vaccine. The CDR3 length is 18 residues. V lost 0 bases to trimming and J lost 6 bases, with 25 bases between them. The germline gives CDR1 DFQATT, CDR2 SNEGSKA (reference sequence). General study points: After each seasonal influenza vaccination, few new T cells are recruited, the authors suggested.

The chain recombines TRBV20-1 with TRBJ2-3; D unresolved. Sequencing was performed on PBMCs from blood, taken 4 to 6 days after vaccination. This TCR was recovered from a man in his forties or fifties who received an inactivated influenza vaccine. Written as DNA, the CDR3 is TGCAGTGCTAGAGATCCCCCAAAACCAGACTCGGATGTGGATACGCAGTATTTT. Its translation is CSARDPPKPDSDVDTQYF.